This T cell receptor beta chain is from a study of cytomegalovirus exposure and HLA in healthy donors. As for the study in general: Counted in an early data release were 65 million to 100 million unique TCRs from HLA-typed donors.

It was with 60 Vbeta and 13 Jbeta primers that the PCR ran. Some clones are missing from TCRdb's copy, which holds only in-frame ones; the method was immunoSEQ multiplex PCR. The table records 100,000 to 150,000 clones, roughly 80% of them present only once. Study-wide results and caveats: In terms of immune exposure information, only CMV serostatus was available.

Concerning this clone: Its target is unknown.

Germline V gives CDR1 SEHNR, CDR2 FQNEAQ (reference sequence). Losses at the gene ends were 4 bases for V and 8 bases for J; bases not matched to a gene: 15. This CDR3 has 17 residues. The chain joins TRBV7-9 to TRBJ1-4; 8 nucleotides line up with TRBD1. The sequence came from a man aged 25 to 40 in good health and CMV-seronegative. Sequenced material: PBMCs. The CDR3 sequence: CASSYSGQGGVWEKLFF. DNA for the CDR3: TGTGCCAGCAGCTATTCTGGACAGGGAGGGGTTTGGGAAAAACTGTTTTTT.